The TCR beta chain under discussion was sequenced for a study of chemoradiotherapy in HPV16-positive cancers. Concerning this clone itself: Its antigen remains unidentified.

Points from the study as a whole: During treatment, candidate HPV-specific clones and E7-related motifs expanded in tumor.

Profiled with immunoSEQ multiplex PCR; TCRdb holds only in-frame clones, not every one. The sample records about 23,000 clones, 70% to 90% being singletons. This sample comprised blood, obtained from a patient who underwent chemoradiotherapy. This receptor was identified in a human donor with HPV-associated anogenital cancer.

The CDR3 loop is CASSLTGRGESPLHF. The CDR3, as DNA: TGTGCCAGCAGCTTAACGGGCAGGGGCGAATCACCCCTCCACTTT. J is TRBJ1-6 and V is TRBV7-2; possibly TRBD1 for D (6 bases). V was clipped by 2 bases and J by 10 bases, with 15 bases between them. This CDR3 spans 15 amino acids. Per the germline V gene, CDR1 is SGHTA and CDR2 is FQGNSA.